The sequence of this TCR beta chain was determined in a study of early T cells in non-severe SARS-CoV-2 infection. About the research overall: Sequenced material consisted of bulk RNA (from unsorted whole blood), and chains were unpaired.

Individually, cDNA molecules had unique molecular identifiers attached to them. TCRdb processed the 5' RACE reads anew with MiXCR; each CDR3 protein has one entry. The sample has 50,000 to 65,000 distinct CDR3 sequences, 18% seen once; the top ten hold approximately 9%. The study, taken as a whole, reports: Anti-spike CD8 specificities were favored by VDJdb matching, whose results missed private and CD4 specificities.

V was clipped by 4 bases and J by 4 bases; unmatched bases: 3. This CDR3 is 14 amino acids long. In germline, CDR1 is LGHNA, CDR2 YNFKEQ. As concerns this clonotype: What it binds is unknown.

This chain uses TRBV4-2 with TRBJ1-4, with 7 positions matching TRBD1. The specimen comprised whole blood, sampled at baseline. The clonotype originates from an adult who was a healthcare worker with PCR-confirmed SARS-CoV-2 infection or an uninfected control (not recorded which). The CDR3 DNA is TGTGCCAGCAGCCTCCGGGACAGTAATGAAAAACTGTTTTTT. It codes for CASSLRDSNEKLFF.